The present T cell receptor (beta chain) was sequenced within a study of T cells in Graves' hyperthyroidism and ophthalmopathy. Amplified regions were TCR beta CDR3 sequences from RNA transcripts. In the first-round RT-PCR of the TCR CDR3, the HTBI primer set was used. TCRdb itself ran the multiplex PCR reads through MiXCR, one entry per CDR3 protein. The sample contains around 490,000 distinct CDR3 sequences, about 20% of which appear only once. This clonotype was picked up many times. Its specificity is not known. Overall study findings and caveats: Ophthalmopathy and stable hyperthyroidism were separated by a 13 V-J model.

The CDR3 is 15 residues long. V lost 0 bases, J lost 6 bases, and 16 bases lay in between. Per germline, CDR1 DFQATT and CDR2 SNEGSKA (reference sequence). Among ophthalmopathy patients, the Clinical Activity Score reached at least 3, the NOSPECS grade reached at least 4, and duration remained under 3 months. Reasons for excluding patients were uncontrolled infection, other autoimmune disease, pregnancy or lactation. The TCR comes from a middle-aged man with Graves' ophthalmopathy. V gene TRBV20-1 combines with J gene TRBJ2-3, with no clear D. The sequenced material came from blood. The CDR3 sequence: CSARDTRSSGDTQYF. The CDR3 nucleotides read TGCAGTGCTAGAGATACGAGGTCCTCTGGCGATACGCAGTATTTT.